The rows below give T cell receptor beta chains drawn from one sample of a study of CD8 T cells in ankylosing spondylitis. TCRdb redid the calling of the 5' RACE reads with MiXCR, one entry per CDR3 protein. The data show nearly 350,000 distinct CDR3 sequences, with 14% to 15% seen just once and about 1% held by the top ten. The source material was blood, either unsorted or a sorted T cell fraction (not recorded which). The receptor set was obtained from a male donor with ankylosing spondylitis or in good health (not recorded which). CDR3s include the opening cysteine and the closing phenylalanine or tryptophan. The order of the fields is CDR3 length, D gene, J gene, clone size, V gene, CDR3 DNA, CDR3 protein. A D gene is named only where the DNA matches it firmly. Where a row states a size, it is once, few, many or the class of an expanded clone; other rows omit it.

>11|-|TRBJ1-4|few|TRBV6-5
TGTGCCAGCAGGGGAAGGGAAAAACTGTTTTTT
CASRGREKLFF
>16|-|TRBJ2-1|few|TRBV5-1
TGCGCCAGCAGCTTGGCCGCACTAGAAAACTACAATGAGCAGTTCTTC
CASSLAALENYNEQFF
>15|-|TRBJ2-1|few|TRBV20-1
TGCAGTGCTAGAGATCCAGGGACTTCAAACAATGAGCAGTTCTTC
CSARDPGTSNNEQFF
>13|-|TRBJ1-5|-|TRBV20-1
TGCAGTGCTAGCCAGGGTTCGAATCAGCCCCAGCATTTT
CSASQGSNQPQHF
>14|-|TRBJ1-1|-|TRBV27
TGTGCCAGCAGTCTAGGAGGGGGGCTGACTGAAGCTTTCTTT
CASSLGGGLTEAFF
>15|-|TRBJ2-6|-|TRBV7-2
TGTGCCAGCAGCCCCAGGGAATCTGGGGCCAACGTCCTGACTTTC
CASSPRESGANVLTF
>12|-|TRBJ2-1|-|TRBV6-1
TGTGCCAGCAGTGACACAGGGTTGCGGCAGTTCTTC
CASSDTGLRQFF
>13|-|TRBJ2-7|many|TRBV20-1
TGCAGTGCAACCGACAGGTTGTTGAGGGAGCAGTACTTC
CSATDRLLREQYF
>15|TRBD2|TRBJ2-4|-|TRBV20-1
TGCAGTGCTAGAGATGGGCGGGGGGCCCAAAACATTCAGTACTTC
CSARDGRGAQNIQYF
>10|-|TRBJ2-7|many|TRBV7-2
TGTGCCAGCAGCTCCCACGAGCAGTACTTC
CASSSHEQYF
>13|-|TRBJ1-1|few|TRBV29-1
TGCAGCGTTGGGGGGCGGGGGACCACTGAAGCTTTCTTT
CSVGGRGTTEAFF
>13|-|TRBJ1-1|-|TRBV7-2
TGTGCCAGCAGCTTAACGCCTTACACTGAAGCTTTCTTT
CASSLTPYTEAFF
>13|-|TRBJ1-1|few|TRBV18
TGTGCCAGCTCAAAAGGGAGGAACACTGAAGCTTTCTTT
CASSKGRNTEAFF
>15|-|TRBJ2-2|-|TRBV5-1
TGCGCCAGCAGCTCGAAACAGAGAAACACCGGGGAGCTGTTTTTT
CASSSKQRNTGELFF
>16|-|TRBJ1-2|-|TRBV5-1
TGCGCCAGCAGCTTGGAAGCCCGGACAAACGTTTATGGCTACACCTTC
CASSLEARTNVYGYTF
>14|TRBD1|TRBJ2-7|few|TRBV12-3/TRBV12-4
TGTGCCAGCAGGAAGACAGGGCCAACCTACGAGCAGTACTTC
CASRKTGPTYEQYF
>12|-|TRBJ2-7|few|TRBV25-1
TGTGCCAGCAAGGGCCTAGTTTCCGAGCAGTACTTC
CASKGLVSEQYF
>14|-|TRBJ1-4|few|TRBV15
TGTGCCACCAGCAGATCGCAGAGGACGGGAGAACTGTTTTTT
CATSRSQRTGELFF
>15|TRBD2|TRBJ2-2|-|TRBV12-3/TRBV12-4
TGTGCCAGCACCCATCCCCGGGGGGGTACCGGGGAGCTGTTTTTT
CASTHPRGGTGELFF
>15|TRBD1|TRBJ2-3|-|TRBV5-1
TGCGCCAGCAGCTTGCAAGGGGGCCAGATAGATACGCAGTATTTT
CASSLQGGQIDTQYF
>14|-|TRBJ2-2|few|TRBV21-1
TGTGCCCTAGGGAGGAACGGATACACCGGGGAGCTGTTTTTT
CALGRNGYTGELFF
>13|-|TRBJ2-7|few|TRBV5-1
TGCGCCAGCAGCGATGGGGGGGGCCACGAGCAGTACTTC
CASSDGGGHEQYF
>16|-|TRBJ1-4|many|TRBV15
TGTGCCACCAGCAGATTTGGGTTTGCAACTAATGAAAAACTGTTTTTT
CATSRFGFATNEKLFF
>15|-|TRBJ1-6|few|TRBV12-3/TRBV12-4
TGTGCCAGCAGTTGGGCGGGGGCTTTTGGTTCACCCCTCCACTTT
CASSWAGAFGSPLHF
>14|-|TRBJ2-5|-|TRBV12-3/TRBV12-4
TGTGCCAGCGGAAGGTCGGCTAGCGCGCAGACCCAGTACTTC
CASGRSASAQTQYF
>15|TRBD1|TRBJ1-1|few|TRBV18
TGTGCCAGCTCACCTCCGGGACAGTCAATCACTGAAGCTTTCTTT
CASSPPGQSITEAFF
>17|TRBD2|TRBJ2-2|few|TRBV4-1
TGCGCCAGCAGCCAATTCGGCGGCGGGAGAACGGTCGGGGAGCTGTTTTTT
CASSQFGGGRTVGELFF
>14|-|TRBJ2-1|-|TRBV2
TGTGCCAGCAGTGTTAGCCCGGTGGGGAATGAGCAGTTCTTC
CASSVSPVGNEQFF
>14|-|TRBJ1-2|-|TRBV5-5
TGTGCCAGCAGCTTGTTGGTGGACTACTATGGCTACACCTTC
CASSLLVDYYGYTF
>14|-|TRBJ1-6|-|TRBV6-5
TGTGCCAGCAGTTACGCAGGAATAAATTCACCCCTCCACTTT
CASSYAGINSPLHF
>14|TRBD1|TRBJ2-1|many|TRBV2
TGTGCCAGCAGTCGGACAGGGGATTACAATGAGCAGTTCTTC
CASSRTGDYNEQFF
>16|-|TRBJ2-1|few|TRBV20-1
TGCAGTGCTAGTGGGGACTTCTCAAGCTCCTACAATGAGCAGTTCTTC
CSASGDFSSSYNEQFF
>14|TRBD1|TRBJ1-3|many|TRBV7-9
TGTGCCAGCAGTCCGGGACAGTGGCCGACCACCATATATTTT
CASSPGQWPTTIYF
>16|-|TRBJ2-2|few|TRBV12-3/TRBV12-4
TGTGCCAGCACCCTAGGGGGGGAGATGGGTACCGGGGAGCTGTTTTTT
CASTLGGEMGTGELFF
>14|TRBD2|TRBJ2-3|-|TRBV12-3/TRBV12-4
TGTGCCAGCAGTTCCCATTCGGGGGGAGATACGCAGTATTTT
CASSSHSGGDTQYF
>11|-|TRBJ2-7|-|TRBV20-1
TGCAGTGCTAGGGGGACCTACGAGCAGTACTTC
CSARGTYEQYF
>15|-|TRBJ2-1|few|TRBV4-1
TGCGCCAGCAGCCAAGATGAAACTTTTTCGAATGAGCAGTTCTTC
CASSQDETFSNEQFF
>14|-|TRBJ2-2|many|TRBV7-8
TGTGCCAGCGGGGCCAGGGGGGCCACCGGGGAGCTGTTTTTT
CASGARGATGELFF
>17|TRBD2|TRBJ2-1|-|TRBV20-1
TGCAGTGCGGTGACTAGCGGGAGGGGCCTCCGGATCAATGAGCAGTTCTTC
CSAVTSGRGLRINEQFF
>16|-|TRBJ2-1|few|TRBV20-1
TGCAGTGCTATACTATCCGGGCGGTTGTTAAACAATGAGCAGTTCTTC
CSAILSGRLLNNEQFF
>14|-|TRBJ2-2|-|TRBV13
TGTGCCAGCAGTCACGGACAGAACACCGGGGAGCTGTTTTTT
CASSHGQNTGELFF
>16|-|TRBJ2-3|-|TRBV24-1
TGTGCCACCAGTGCCCCAGAGGAGGGCGCGGCAGATACGCAGTATTTT
CATSAPEEGAADTQYF
>15|TRBD1|TRBJ2-2|-|TRBV7-2
TGTGCCAGCAGGGAACGGACAGGGGGCACCGGGGAGCTGTTTTTT
CASRERTGGTGELFF
>14|-|TRBJ2-5|-|TRBV5-1
TGCGCCAGCGCCCTCGGCAGGGCTAGCGAGACCCAGTACTTC
CASALGRASETQYF
>15|TRBD2|TRBJ2-1|-|TRBV7-9
TGTGCCAGCAGCTTTTTAGCGGGAGGGCCTAATGAGCAGTTCTTC
CASSFLAGGPNEQFF
>14|TRBD1|TRBJ1-6|few|TRBV11-2
TGTGCCAGCAGCTTGGGACAGAATAATTCACCCCTCCACTTT
CASSLGQNNSPLHF
>14|-|TRBJ2-7|-|TRBV19
TGTGCCAGTAGTCCTCGGGAGCCGACCTACGAGCAGTACTTC
CASSPREPTYEQYF
>17|TRBD2|TRBJ2-2|-|TRBV12-3/TRBV12-4
TGTGCCAGCAGCCTCCCCCGAATAGCGGGGGTCACCGGGGAGCTGTTTTTT
CASSLPRIAGVTGELFF